Here is one T cell receptor beta chain with its context. Assay: immunoSEQ multiplex PCR; the TCRdb copy retains only in-frame clones and omits some. The table has 150,000 to 200,000 clones, about 91% seen once. This sample is part of a study of control samples from healthy donors and cancer patients. The germline V and J ends were trimmed by 4 bases and 0 bases, with 10 bases remaining between them. This CDR3 comprises 14 residues. CDR1 is MGHRA and CDR2 is YSYEKL in the germline V gene. This receptor was taken from a woman aged 40-49 years in good health. The chain combines TRBV4-1 with TRBJ2-7, with D tentatively TRBD1 (5 bases). Material: blood. CDR3 in amino acids: CASSRQPPSYEQYF. Here the CDR3 DNA reads TGCGCCAGCAGCCGACAGCCCCCCTCCTACGAGCAGTACTTC.